This T cell receptor (beta chain) was sequenced in a study of T-cell memory formation after mild COVID-19. Findings and caveats of the study: Pre-infection memory already had some responding clones, implying cross-reactive memory joined. Chiefly within CM and EM were the contracting CD4+ clones; CD8+ ones were within EMRA. Day 15 to 85 contracting clones showed balanced CD4/CD8; later expanders leaned CD4+.

This CDR3 has 13 residues. V gave up 6 bases and J gave up 13 bases, with 19 bases separating them. In its sample, this clonotype was seen a few times. Antigen unknown. TCRdb called the 5' RACE reads again in MiXCR, with one record for every CDR3 protein. The sample shows approximately 350,000 distinct CDR3 sequences, around 27% of them seen only once. V gene TRBV12-3 or TRBV12-4 combines with J gene TRBJ2-1; D is tentatively TRBD1 or TRBD2 (5 bases each). This sequence was found in an adult woman who had mild COVID-19 (a few samples of this study predate the infection). Cell type and time point are not known. Sequencing input: PBMCs or a T cell subset sorted from them (not recorded which). CDR3 in DNA: TGTGCCAGCAGCCCAACCTTGAGCGGACAACAGTTCTTC. Its protein product is CASSPTLSGQQFF.